The 23 T cell receptor beta chains below all came from one sample that was sequenced in a study of CD8+CD57+ T cells in acquired aplastic anemia. CDR3 and TCR beta VDJ profiling relied on genomic DNA as the template. In TCRdb, the reads were re-called with MiXCR into one record per CDR3 protein. The profile shows 150,000 to 200,000 distinct CDR3 sequences, roughly 65% of them singletons. In patients chosen for sequencing, flow cytometry had shown CD8+CD57+ cell expansion. Sequenced sample: sorted CD4+, CD8+, or CD8+CD57+ T cells (not recorded which) from PBMCs. These receptors all come from a human donor with aplastic anemia.

The rearrangement joins TRBV7-2 to TRBJ2-5; TRBD2 might be the D (7 bases). The CDR3 length is 15 residues. Germline-derived CDR1 and CDR2 are SGHTA and FQGNSA. V gave up 2 bases and J gave up 4 bases, with 14 bases separating them. The CDR3 loop reads CASSLPGGRRETQYF. The CDR3 nucleotides are TGTGCCAGCAGCTTACCGGGGGGCAGGAGAGAGACCCAGTACTTC. The full variable domain, with the rest looked up from reference TRBV7-2 and TRBJ2-5, is GAGVSQSPSNKVTEKGKDVELRCDPISGHTALYWYRQSLGQGLEFLIYFQGNSAPDKSGLPSDRFSAERTGGSVSTLTIQRTQQEDSAVYLCASSLPGGRRETQYFGPGTRLLVL.

V is TRBV20-1 and J is TRBJ2-7; 15 bases agree with TRBD2. Germline CDR1 and CDR2: DFQATT and SNEGSKA (reference sequence). Losses at the gene ends were 5 bases for V and 2 bases for J; bases not matched to a gene: 7. This CDR3 region has 16 residues. CDR3 sequence: CSARRTSGGAPYEQYF. The CDR3 DNA is TGCAGTGCTCGTAGGACTAGCGGGGGGGCTCCCTACGAGCAGTACTTC.

The chain combines TRBV29-1 with TRBJ2-7; D is tentatively TRBD1 or TRBD2 (6 bases each). Trimming cost V 6 bases and J 0 bases, with 15 bases left between them. The length of the CDR3 is 14 residues. CDR1 is SQVTM and CDR2 is ANQGSEA in the germline V gene. This chain's CDR3 is CSVGGQKLSYEQYF. Here the CDR3 DNA reads TGCAGCGTGGGAGGACAGAAGCTCTCCTACGAGCAGTACTTC.

This clonotype has at least ten counts. V gene TRBV29-1 combines with J gene TRBJ2-3, with 8 bases aligning to TRBD2. With V trimmed by 2 bases and J by 5 bases, 9 bases remained unmatched. Per germline, CDR1 SQVTM and CDR2 ANQGSEA. The CDR3 extends over 15 amino acids. The CDR3 nucleotides are TGCAGCGTTGAAATCTGGCGGGGGGTGAGAGATACGCAGTATTTT. It specifies CSVEIWRGVRDTQYF.

The sample holds many counts of this clonotype. The chain uses TRBV5-8 and TRBJ2-1; 9 bases line up with TRBD1. Germline CDR1 SGHTS, CDR2 YDEGEE. J was trimmed by 8 bases and V by 4 bases; bases with no gene match: 19. This CDR3 spans 18 amino acids. For the CDR3, the DNA is TGTGCCAGCAGCGTATCCCCTCTGCGGGACAGGGCAATCGATGAGCAGTTCTTC. Translation gives CASSVSPLRDRAIDEQFF.

The table lists this clonotype with many counts. V usage is TRBV10-1 and J usage is TRBJ1-5, with no clear D. Germline V gene data show CDR1 as WNHNN and CDR2 as SYGVQD (reference sequence). Trimming took 10 bases from V and 3 from J, leaving 10 bases between them. The CDR3 consists of 12 residues. CDR3 region: CAIPTSNQPQHF. The DNA of the CDR3 is TGCGCCATACCGACGTCCAATCAGCCCCAGCATTTT.

This clonotype showed up just a few times. The chain has TRBV30 and TRBJ1-1; TRBD1 matches 8 bases. The germline V gene has CDR1 GTSNPN and CDR2 SVGIG (reference sequence). With V trimmed by 1 base and J by 5 bases, 6 bases remained unmatched. CDR3 length: 14 residues. CDR3 nucleotide sequence: TGTGCCTGGAGTGAGGACAGGGAAAGGACTGAAGCTTTCTTT. Protein sequence: CAWSEDRERTEAFF.

The genes are TRBV20-1 and TRBJ2-7; TRBD2 might be the D (5 bases). Germline V gives CDR1 DFQATT, CDR2 SNEGSKA (reference sequence). Trimming stripped 3 bases from V and 5 bases from J, with 17 bases between. The CDR3 contains 14 residues. CDR3: CSARDPDWIHEQYF. The CDR3 DNA follows: TGCAGTGCTAGGGACCCGGACTGGATACACGAGCAGTACTTC.

A note on this clonotype: The conserved phenylalanine or tryptophan is not found at the CDR3 terminus, so this likely reflects a read error. The chain uses TRBV3-1 and TRBJ1-1, with D possibly being TRBD1 (6 bases). This CDR3 region has 16 residues. Germline CDR1 reads LGHDT; CDR2 reads YNNKEL (reference sequence). Deletions cut 0 bases from V and 0 bases from J, with 11 bases between. The CDR3 bases are TGTGCCAGCAGCCAAGATTGGGGGCCGTTGAACACTGAAGCTTTCTCT. Protein sequence: CASSQDWGPLNTEAFS.

The chain uses TRBV19 and TRBJ2-3; D ambiguous. This CDR3 is 14 amino acids long. Deletions cut 4 bases from V and 2 bases from J, with 10 bases between. The V gene's germline CDR1 is LNHDA and CDR2 SQIVND (reference sequence). Here the CDR3 reads CASSKARPTDTQYF. CDR3 coding DNA: TGTGCCAGTAGTAAGGCAAGGCCCACAGATACGCAGTATTTT. The variable domain in full, with the rest retrieved from reference TRBV19 and TRBJ2-3, is DGGITQSPKYLFRKEGQNVTLSCEQNLNHDAMYWYRQDPGQGLRLIYYSQIVNDFQKGDIAEGYSVSREKKESFPLTVTSAQKNPTAFYLCASSKARPTDTQYFGPGTRLTVL.

This clonotype has more than one count but fewer than ten. This chain joins TRBV6-5 and TRBJ1-6; D ambiguous. With 2 bases removed from V and 14 bases from J, the gap between germline ends came to 13 bases. Germline V gene data show CDR1 as MNHEY and CDR2 as SVGAGI. The CDR3 sequence is 13 residues long. CDR3 sequence (DNA): TGTGCCAGCAGTTACACTCCCCGGGGAGCCCTCCACTTT. This codes for CASSYTPRGALHF.

This clonotype was seen just once. The V and J genes are TRBV12-3 or TRBV12-4 and TRBJ1-6, with a weak D call TRBD1 (6 bases). Trimming cost V 6 bases and J 3 bases, with 12 bases left between them. This CDR3 comprises 15 residues. CDR3 sequence (DNA): TGTGCCAGCAGCCCTTTGGACAGCTATAATTCACCCCTCCACTTT. This encodes CASSPLDSYNSPLHF.

This clonotype was detected once. The chain carries TRBV29-1 and TRBJ1-3; 7 bases fit TRBD1. The trim removed 0 bases at V and 2 bases at J, leaving 4 bases unmatched. Germline CDR1 reads SQVTM; CDR2 reads ANQGSEA. The CDR3 sequence is 15 residues long. The CDR3 region is CSVEDTGEPGNTIYF. The CDR3 DNA reads TGCAGCGTTGAAGACACAGGGGAGCCTGGAAACACCATATATTTT.

This clonotype was detected only a few times. The rearrangement uses TRBV3-1 and TRBJ1-2; 8 bases map to TRBD1. V trimming: 0 bases; J trimming: 3 bases; junction bases outside the gene matches: 9. The germline CDR1 and CDR2 sequences are LGHDT and YNNKEL (reference sequence). The CDR3 covers 17 residues. The CDR3 is CASSQDFRGRGDYGYTF. CDR3 coding DNA: TGTGCCAGCAGCCAAGATTTCAGGGGGCGCGGGGACTATGGCTACACCTTC. The whole variable domain, filled in from reference TRBV3-1 and TRBJ1-2, reads DTAVSQTPKYLVTQMGNDKSIKCEQNLGHDTMYWYKQDSKKFLKIMFSYNNKELIINETVPNRFSPKSPDKAHLNLHINSLELGDSAVYFCASSQDFRGRGDYGYTFGSGTRLTVV.

Only one count was recorded for this clonotype. The gene calls are TRBV20-1 and TRBJ2-7; TRBD2 matches at 11 bases. The CDR3 covers 13 residues. The germline CDR1 and CDR2 sequences are DFQATT and SNEGSKA (reference sequence). V trimming: 6 bases; J trimming: 7 bases; junction bases outside the gene matches: 8. CDR3 DNA sequence: TGCAGTGCAAGTAGCGGGAGGGCCTGGGAGCAGTACTTC. Translating gives CSASSGRAWEQYF.

This clonotype was seen many times. The chain uses TRBV6-6 and TRBJ1-2; 11 nucleotides line up with TRBD1. V shed 1 base and J 6 bases; nucleotides not matched to a gene: 4. Per the germline V gene, CDR1 is MNHNY and CDR2 is SVGAGI (reference sequence). This CDR3 contains 15 residues. The CDR3: CASSYLGQGGDGYTF. The CDR3 bases are TGTGCCAGCAGTTACTTGGGACAGGGGGGCGATGGCTACACCTTC.

The chain joins TRBV4-1 to TRBJ2-1, with TRBD1 matching over 7 bases. Germline trimming cut 3 bases from V and 2 bases from J; bases unmatched to any gene: 7. The CDR3 has 16 amino acids. Germline CDR1 reads MGHRA; CDR2 reads YSYEKL. CDR3 DNA: TGCGCCAGCAGCCAGACACAGGGGAGCACCTACAATGAGCAGTTCTTC. Residues: CASSQTQGSTYNEQFF.

The chain combines TRBV10-2 with TRBJ2-7; 11 bases line up with TRBD2. Germline trimming cut 0 bases from V and 6 bases from J; bases unmatched to any gene: 7. This CDR3 region has 16 residues. Germline V gives CDR1 WSHSY, CDR2 SAAADI. CDR3 sequence (DNA): TGCGCCAGCAGTGAGTCGTTGAGGCTAGCGGGGGGCGAGCAGTACTTC. This codes for CASSESLRLAGGEQYF.

This rearrangement joins TRBV19 to TRBJ2-6; 9 nucleotides line up with TRBD1. Per germline, CDR1 LNHDA and CDR2 SQIVND (reference sequence). This CDR3 is built from 17 residues. Trimming took 7 bases from V and 0 from J; bases not matched to a gene: 7. CDR3 loop: CASMRGTGSSGANVLTF. Here the CDR3 DNA reads TGTGCCAGTATGAGGGGGACAGGGAGCTCTGGGGCCAACGTCCTGACTTTC. Using reference TRBV19 and TRBJ2-6 for the parts outside the CDR3, the full variable domain is DGGITQSPKYLFRKEGQNVTLSCEQNLNHDAMYWYRQDPGQGLRLIYYSQIVNDFQKGDIAEGYSVSREKKESFPLTVTSAQKNPTAFYLCASMRGTGSSGANVLTFGAGSRLTVL.

The V call is TRBV19, the J call TRBJ1-2; D not resolved. Deletions cut 7 bases from V and 12 bases from J, with 6 bases between. Germline lookup yields CDR1 LNHDA and CDR2 SQIVND (reference sequence). The CDR3 is 8 amino acids. The DNA of the CDR3 is TGTGCCAGTAAGGGTGACACCTTC. This gives the protein CASKGDTF. The full variable domain, completed using reference TRBV19 and TRBJ1-2, is DGGITQSPKYLFRKEGQNVTLSCEQNLNHDAMYWYRQDPGQGLRLIYYSQIVNDFQKGDIAEGYSVSREKKESFPLTVTSAQKNPTAFYLCASKGDTFGSGTRLTVV.

The V gene is TRBV7-9, the J gene TRBJ1-6; TRBD1 matches 8 bases. The CDR3 has 14 residues. The germline V gene encodes CDR1 SEHNR and CDR2 FQNEAQ (reference sequence). Trimming at V came to 6 bases and at J to 13 bases, leaving 11 bases not matched to a gene. CDR3 nucleotides: TGTGCCAGCAGAGTGGGACAGGCGCGAAGGCCCCTCCACTTT. Its translation is CASRVGQARRPLHF.

This clonotype has a count of ten or more. V and J are TRBV27 and TRBJ1-6; D remains unclear. Per germline, CDR1 MNHEY and CDR2 SMNVEV (reference sequence). This CDR3 spans 14 amino acids. V lost 3 bases to trimming and J lost 5 bases, with 8 bases between them. CDR3 residues: CASSFGRNNSPLHF. The CDR3 nucleotides are TGTGCCAGCAGTTTTGGGCGAAATAATTCACCCCTCCACTTT.

This chain connects TRBV24-1 to TRBJ2-2, with D perhaps matching TRBD2 (6 bases). This CDR3 is 15 amino acids long. Trimming took off 4 bases at V and 2 bases at J, with 10 bases between the two ends. Germline CDR1 is KGHDR and CDR2 is SFDVKD. In DNA form, the CDR3 reads TGTGCCACCAGTGACCCCGGACTAAACACCGGGGAGCTGTTTTTT. Residues: CATSDPGLNTGELFF.